This T cell receptor beta chain was captured by sequencing in a study of blood T cell repertoires in COVID-19. Study as a whole: Samples taken during acute and convalescent COVID-19 were collected in the United States, Italy and Spain. T cells, B-cell-depleted T cells, or PBMCs supplied cDNA or gDNA.

This CDR3 has 14 residues. V was pared by 4 bases and J by 7 bases, with 4 bases of the junction left unmatched. In the authors' workflow: Reference gene primer amplification yielded estimated nucleated cell counts. Measured with immunoSEQ multiplex PCR; TCRdb has only the in-frame clones, and not every one. The V and J calls and the clone size are those of that table, but D and trimming were determined from the DNA. This sample has around 170,000 clones, with more than 85% found just once. This chain joins TRBV23-1 and TRBJ1-4; 9 nucleotides agree with TRBD1. TRBV23-1 is assigned to the ORF class and has an uncertain function. The sequence came from a woman younger than 45 with active or convalescent COVID-19. The sequencing input was peripheral blood. The CDR3 region has the DNA TGCGCCAGCAGTCCCAGACAGGGGGGTGAAAAACTGTTTTTT. Protein product: CASSPRQGGEKLFF.